A selection of T cell receptor beta chains follows, all from one sample in a study of T cell changes during pregnancy in multiple sclerosis. The method was immunoSEQ multiplex PCR; TCRdb's version includes in-frame clones alone and lacks a portion of them. The sample has approximately 28,000 clones; around nine tenths are singletons. The sample was CD8+ T cells from peripheral blood mononuclear cells, taken before pregnancy. Receptors were obtained from a female donor with multiple sclerosis, enrolled in a pregnancy study. The CDR3 runs from the conserved cysteine through the conserved F or W. D genes are given only for firm matches. Clone size is given for some rows only: seen once, a few or many times, or a class if the clone is expanded.

cdr3_nt: TGCGCCAGCAGCCAAGAGGACAGCATTGCAACTAATGAAAAACTGTTTTTT
cdr3_aa: CASSQEDSIATNEKLFF
d_call: NA
v_call: TRBV4-1
clone_size: NA
cdr3_length: 17
j_call: TRBJ1-4

cdr3_nt: TGTGCCAGCAGCTTTAGGGGCGCAGGCACAGATACGCAGTATTTT
cdr3_aa: CASSFRGAGTDTQYF
d_call: NA
v_call: TRBV7-2
clone_size: NA
cdr3_length: 15
j_call: TRBJ2-3

cdr3_nt: TGTGCCAGCAGTTACTCCCCGGGCCAGGGGTGGGAGACCCAGTACTTC
cdr3_aa: CASSYSPGQGWETQYF
d_call: NA
v_call: TRBV6-6
clone_size: few
cdr3_length: 16
j_call: TRBJ2-5

cdr3_nt: TGTGCCAGCAGCTTAGTAGCCGGGACACCACCGAACACTGAAGCTTTCTTT
cdr3_aa: CASSLVAGTPPNTEAFF
d_call: NA
v_call: TRBV7-2
clone_size: NA
cdr3_length: 17
j_call: TRBJ1-1

cdr3_nt: TGTGCCAGCAGCTTAGCCGCGGGTTCCTACGAGCAGTACTTC
cdr3_aa: CASSLAAGSYEQYF
d_call: NA
v_call: TRBV7-6
clone_size: NA
cdr3_length: 14
j_call: TRBJ2-7

cdr3_nt: TGTGCCAGTAGTATAGCTGGAGGTGGGAACACTGAAGCTTTCTTT
cdr3_aa: CASSIAGGGNTEAFF
d_call: NA
v_call: TRBV19
clone_size: NA
cdr3_length: 15
j_call: TRBJ1-1

cdr3_nt: TGTGCCAGCGGGACTAGCCACAATGAGCAGTTCTTC
cdr3_aa: CASGTSHNEQFF
d_call: TRBD2
v_call: TRBV27
clone_size: NA
cdr3_length: 12
j_call: TRBJ2-1

cdr3_nt: TGTGCCAGCAGTGCCGGGACGGGGGGTGAGCAGTTCTTC
cdr3_aa: CASSAGTGGEQFF
d_call: TRBD2
v_call: TRBV27
clone_size: NA
cdr3_length: 13
j_call: TRBJ2-1

cdr3_nt: TGTGCCAGCAGCGTAGTTTCATCCGGGGAGCTGTTTTTT
cdr3_aa: CASSVVSSGELFF
d_call: NA
v_call: TRBV9
clone_size: NA
cdr3_length: 13
j_call: TRBJ2-2

cdr3_nt: TGTGCCATCAGCCCCGGGACAGGGGACGAGCAGTACTTC
cdr3_aa: CAISPGTGDEQYF
d_call: TRBD1
v_call: TRBV10-3
clone_size: few
cdr3_length: 13
j_call: TRBJ2-7

cdr3_nt: TGTGCCAGCAGCTCCTATGGACAGTCGAACACCGGGGAGCTGTTTTTT
cdr3_aa: CASSSYGQSNTGELFF
d_call: NA
v_call: TRBV7-9
clone_size: NA
cdr3_length: 16
j_call: TRBJ2-2

cdr3_nt: TGTGCCAGCAGCTTCACGGGCTCCTACAATGAGCAGTTCTTC
cdr3_aa: CASSFTGSYNEQFF
d_call: NA
v_call: TRBV7-3
clone_size: once
cdr3_length: 14
j_call: TRBJ2-1

cdr3_nt: TGTGCCAGCAGCTCGACTGCCAATGAGCAGTTCTTC
cdr3_aa: CASSSTANEQFF
d_call: NA
v_call: TRBV5-4
clone_size: NA
cdr3_length: 12
j_call: TRBJ2-1

cdr3_nt: TGTGCCAGCAACGAACCGCGGGGGATCACCGGGGAGCTGTTTTTT
cdr3_aa: CASNEPRGITGELFF
d_call: TRBD2
v_call: TRBV2
clone_size: NA
cdr3_length: 15
j_call: TRBJ2-2

cdr3_nt: TGTGCCAGCAGCTTAACCTACGACGGAGACAATGAGCAGTTCTTC
cdr3_aa: CASSLTYDGDNEQFF
d_call: NA
v_call: TRBV7-3
clone_size: NA
cdr3_length: 15
j_call: TRBJ2-1

cdr3_nt: TGTGCCAGCAGTGATAGGGGACAGGGGGCCTCCGAGCAGTACTTC
cdr3_aa: CASSDRGQGASEQYF
d_call: TRBD1
v_call: TRBV6-1
clone_size: NA
cdr3_length: 15
j_call: TRBJ2-7

cdr3_nt: TGTGCCACCAGCGGCTCCTCCGGGACAGGTTACAATGAGCAGTTCTTC
cdr3_aa: CATSGSSGTGYNEQFF
d_call: TRBD1
v_call: TRBV15
clone_size: once
cdr3_length: 16
j_call: TRBJ2-1

cdr3_nt: TGTGCCAGCAGCCTAGGGACACCGACTTCGAACACCGGGGAGCTGTTTTTT
cdr3_aa: CASSLGTPTSNTGELFF
d_call: NA
v_call: TRBV7-9
clone_size: once
cdr3_length: 17
j_call: TRBJ2-2

cdr3_nt: TGTGCCAGCAGCTTAGCCGCGGGGACGCGCACAGATACGCAGTATTTT
cdr3_aa: CASSLAAGTRTDTQYF
d_call: NA
v_call: TRBV7-2
clone_size: few
cdr3_length: 16
j_call: TRBJ2-3

cdr3_nt: TGTGCCAGTAACAGGGGTGCCCATGGCTACACCTTC
cdr3_aa: CASNRGAHGYTF
d_call: TRBD1
v_call: TRBV7-2
clone_size: NA
cdr3_length: 12
j_call: TRBJ1-2

cdr3_nt: TGTGCCAGCATCCCCCCCGTGGCCTATGGCTACACCTTC
cdr3_aa: CASIPPVAYGYTF
d_call: NA
v_call: TRBV2
clone_size: NA
cdr3_length: 13
j_call: TRBJ1-2

cdr3_nt: TGTGCCAGCAGCTTTTTGACGGGGGTTAGTGATGAGCAGTTCTTC
cdr3_aa: CASSFLTGVSDEQFF
d_call: NA
v_call: TRBV11-2
clone_size: NA
cdr3_length: 15
j_call: TRBJ2-1

cdr3_nt: TGTGCCAGCAGCTTGGGACAGAACACCGGGGAGCTGTTTTTT
cdr3_aa: CASSLGQNTGELFF
d_call: NA
v_call: TRBV5-4
clone_size: NA
cdr3_length: 14
j_call: TRBJ2-2

cdr3_nt: TGTGCCAGCAGTCCCAGCGCCAGCTCCTACAATGAGCAGTTCTTC
cdr3_aa: CASSPSASSYNEQFF
d_call: NA
v_call: TRBV25-1
clone_size: NA
cdr3_length: 15
j_call: TRBJ2-1

cdr3_nt: TGTGCCTGGAGTGTACCCCCCAGCAATGAGCAGTTCTTC
cdr3_aa: CAWSVPPSNEQFF
d_call: NA
v_call: TRBV30
clone_size: NA
cdr3_length: 13
j_call: TRBJ2-1

cdr3_nt: TGCGCCAGCAGTGGGGAGTATGAAAAACTGTTTTTT
cdr3_aa: CASSGEYEKLFF
d_call: NA
v_call: TRBV23-1
clone_size: NA
cdr3_length: 12
j_call: TRBJ1-4

cdr3_nt: TGCGCCAGCAGCTTTCCAACGGGACTAGCCTTCAATGAGCAGTTCTTC
cdr3_aa: CASSFPTGLAFNEQFF
d_call: TRBD2
v_call: TRBV4-1
clone_size: NA
cdr3_length: 16
j_call: TRBJ2-1

cdr3_nt: TGTGCCAGCAGCCCCCTAGGGCGGGACTCCGAGCAGTACTTC
cdr3_aa: CASSPLGRDSEQYF
d_call: NA
v_call: TRBV7-6
clone_size: NA
cdr3_length: 14
j_call: TRBJ2-7

cdr3_nt: TGTGCCAGCAGTACACGGGGAGGGGAGCTGTTTTTT
cdr3_aa: CASSTRGGELFF
d_call: NA
v_call: TRBV28
clone_size: NA
cdr3_length: 12
j_call: TRBJ2-2

cdr3_nt: TGCGCCAGCAGCTTGCGGCCGACTAGCGGGGGGCACACCGGGGAGCTGTTTTTT
cdr3_aa: CASSLRPTSGGHTGELFF
d_call: TRBD2
v_call: TRBV5-1
clone_size: NA
cdr3_length: 18
j_call: TRBJ2-2

cdr3_nt: TGTGCCAGCAGCTCATTAGGGGGGGACGCTTTCTTT
cdr3_aa: CASSSLGGDAFF
d_call: NA
v_call: TRBV7-6
clone_size: NA
cdr3_length: 12
j_call: TRBJ1-1

cdr3_nt: TGTGCCAGCAGACCCGGGGTTTTCCCCGGGGAGCTGTTTTTT
cdr3_aa: CASRPGVFPGELFF
d_call: NA
v_call: TRBV13
clone_size: NA
cdr3_length: 14
j_call: TRBJ2-2

cdr3_nt: TGTGCCAGCAGTCTGACTAGCGGGAACACAGATACGCAGTATTTT
cdr3_aa: CASSLTSGNTDTQYF
d_call: TRBD2
v_call: TRBV6-1
clone_size: NA
cdr3_length: 15
j_call: TRBJ2-3

cdr3_nt: TGTGCCAGCACCCCGACAGGGGGTTTCTACGAGCAGTACTTC
cdr3_aa: CASTPTGGFYEQYF
d_call: TRBD1
v_call: TRBV2
clone_size: NA
cdr3_length: 14
j_call: TRBJ2-7

cdr3_nt: TGTGCCAGCAGCTCCCGCACAGGGGGTGTTACCTACGAGCAGTACTTC
cdr3_aa: CASSSRTGGVTYEQYF
d_call: TRBD1
v_call: TRBV7-6
clone_size: NA
cdr3_length: 16
j_call: TRBJ2-7

cdr3_nt: TGCGCCAGCAGGGGGGCGAACTATGGCTACACCTTC
cdr3_aa: CASRGANYGYTF
d_call: NA
v_call: TRBV4-1
clone_size: few
cdr3_length: 12
j_call: TRBJ1-2

cdr3_nt: TGTGCCAGCTCACCACTCCCCCAACTAGCGGGGGTCCTCAATGAGCAGTTCTTC
cdr3_aa: CASSPLPQLAGVLNEQFF
d_call: TRBD2
v_call: TRBV18
clone_size: NA
cdr3_length: 18
j_call: TRBJ2-1

cdr3_nt: TGTGCCAGCAGTTACAAGGGACAGGGGAGAACCGGGGAGCTGTTTTTT
cdr3_aa: CASSYKGQGRTGELFF
d_call: TRBD1
v_call: TRBV6-5
clone_size: NA
cdr3_length: 16
j_call: TRBJ2-2

cdr3_nt: TGTGCCAGCAGCCTCAGCGAAGTTTACACCGGGGAGCTGTTTTTT
cdr3_aa: CASSLSEVYTGELFF
d_call: NA
v_call: TRBV7-7
clone_size: NA
cdr3_length: 15
j_call: TRBJ2-2

cdr3_nt: TGTGCCAGCAGTGACCTACAGGGTCGGACTGAAGCTTTCTTT
cdr3_aa: CASSDLQGRTEAFF
d_call: NA
v_call: TRBV25-1
clone_size: NA
cdr3_length: 14
j_call: TRBJ1-1

cdr3_nt: TGTGCCACCAGCACATTAGCGGGGGAATCACGGCAGTACTTC
cdr3_aa: CATSTLAGESRQYF
d_call: TRBD2
v_call: TRBV15
clone_size: NA
cdr3_length: 14
j_call: TRBJ2-7

cdr3_nt: TGTGCCAGCAGCCCCGGGACAGGGCCTGGCTACACCTTC
cdr3_aa: CASSPGTGPGYTF
d_call: TRBD1
v_call: TRBV9
clone_size: NA
cdr3_length: 13
j_call: TRBJ1-2

cdr3_nt: TGTGCCAGCAGCGCCCTGGGAGGGAACACCGGGGAGCTGTTTTTT
cdr3_aa: CASSALGGNTGELFF
d_call: NA
v_call: TRBV7-9
clone_size: NA
cdr3_length: 15
j_call: TRBJ2-2

cdr3_nt: TGTGCCAGCAGCCCCTCGCGAGGTATGGGAGAGACCCAGTACTTC
cdr3_aa: CASSPSRGMGETQYF
d_call: NA
v_call: TRBV9
clone_size: once
cdr3_length: 15
j_call: TRBJ2-5

cdr3_nt: TGTGCCAGCAGCAAAAGGACCTGGGACAGAAAACAACCCTACGAGCAGTACTTC
cdr3_aa: CASSKRTWDRKQPYEQYF
d_call: NA
v_call: TRBV21-1
clone_size: once
cdr3_length: 18
j_call: TRBJ2-7

cdr3_nt: TGTGCCAGTAGTATTGGGACAGGGGCCTTCAATGAGCAGTTCTTC
cdr3_aa: CASSIGTGAFNEQFF
d_call: TRBD1
v_call: TRBV19
clone_size: NA
cdr3_length: 15
j_call: TRBJ2-1

cdr3_nt: TGTGCCAGCAGTGAAGGCAGGTACTCCTACGAGCAGTACTTC
cdr3_aa: CASSEGRYSYEQYF
d_call: NA
v_call: TRBV2
clone_size: NA
cdr3_length: 14
j_call: TRBJ2-7

cdr3_nt: TGTGCCAGCACCCCCCCCTGGGGACAGGGAGAGACCCAGTACTTC
cdr3_aa: CASTPPWGQGETQYF
d_call: TRBD1
v_call: TRBV28
clone_size: NA
cdr3_length: 15
j_call: TRBJ2-5

cdr3_nt: TGTGCCAGCAGCCAAGTACCCCTCGAGTACGCAGATACGCAGTATTTT
cdr3_aa: CASSQVPLEYADTQYF
d_call: NA
v_call: TRBV14
clone_size: NA
cdr3_length: 16
j_call: TRBJ2-3

cdr3_nt: TGTGCCAGCAGTTACTCTGGCCAGGGGGCGAGTTCACCCCTCCACTTT
cdr3_aa: CASSYSGQGASSPLHF
d_call: TRBD1
v_call: TRBV6-5
clone_size: NA
cdr3_length: 16
j_call: TRBJ1-6